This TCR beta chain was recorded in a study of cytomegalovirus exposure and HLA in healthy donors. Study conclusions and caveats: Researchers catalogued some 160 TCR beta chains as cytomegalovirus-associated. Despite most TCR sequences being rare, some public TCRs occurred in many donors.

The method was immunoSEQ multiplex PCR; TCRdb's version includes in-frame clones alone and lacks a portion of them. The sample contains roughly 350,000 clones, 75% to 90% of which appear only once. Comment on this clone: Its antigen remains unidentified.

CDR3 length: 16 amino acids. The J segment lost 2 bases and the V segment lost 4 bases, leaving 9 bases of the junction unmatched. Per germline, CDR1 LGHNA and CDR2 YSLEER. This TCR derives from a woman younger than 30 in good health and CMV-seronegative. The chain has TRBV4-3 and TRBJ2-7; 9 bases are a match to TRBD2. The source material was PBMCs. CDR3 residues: CASSPSVAGVTYEQYF. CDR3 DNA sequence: TGCGCCAGCAGCCCCTCGGTAGCGGGAGTTACCTACGAGCAGTACTTC.